This T cell receptor beta chain derives from a study of shared clonotypes between healthy human individuals. Study-level findings and limits: Unshared clonotypes carried lower generation probabilities than those common to all four donors.

Germline CDR1 SGHTA, CDR2 FQGNSA. The CDR3 loop spans 14 amino acids. V shed 1 base and J shed 3 bases, with 6 bases lying between them. Profiled with immunoSEQ multiplex PCR; TCRdb holds only in-frame clones, not every one. The sample lists more than 90,000 clones; roughly two thirds were seen once. Of note for this clone: Its antigen is as yet unknown.

The rearrangement links TRBV7-2 to TRBJ2-2; D is unresolved. The specimen sequenced was memory CD8+ T cells sorted from blood. Documented subset: CD45RO+ cells pooled with CCR7-negative TemRA cells. The origin of this receptor is a man younger than 40 in good health. The CDR3: CASSLDRYTGELFF. In DNA, the CDR3 is TGTGCCAGCAGCTTAGACAGATACACCGGGGAGCTGTTTTTT.